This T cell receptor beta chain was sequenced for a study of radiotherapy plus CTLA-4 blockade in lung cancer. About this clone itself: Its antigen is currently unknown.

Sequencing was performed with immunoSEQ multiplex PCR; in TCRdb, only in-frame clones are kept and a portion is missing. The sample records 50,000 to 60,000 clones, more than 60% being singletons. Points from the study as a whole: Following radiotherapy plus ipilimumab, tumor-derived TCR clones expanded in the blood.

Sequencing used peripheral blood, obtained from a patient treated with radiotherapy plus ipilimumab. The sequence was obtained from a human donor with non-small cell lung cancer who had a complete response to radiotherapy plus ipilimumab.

The CDR3 protein is CSADRTSKNNEQFF. Written as DNA, the CDR3 is TGCAGCGCAGACCGGACTAGCAAAAACAATGAGCAGTTCTTC. The V and J genes are TRBV29-1 and TRBJ2-1, with 8 bases that match TRBD2. CDR1 SQVTM and CDR2 ANQGSEA come from the germline V gene. The CDR3 has 14 residues. J lost 5 bases, V lost 7 bases, and 10 bases had no gene match.